The 21 T cell receptor beta chains presented below share a single source sample, sequenced in a study of shared clonotypes between healthy human individuals. Method: immunoSEQ multiplex PCR; TCRdb's copy keeps in-frame clones and lacks some. The sample shows about 2.2 million clones, just under 95% of them seen only once. CD45RO negativity and positive selection for CCR7 defined naive CD8 cells, a population that excluded terminally differentiated effector memory CD45RA+ cells. Sample: naive CD8+ T cells from PBMCs. The source is a man younger than 35 in good health. Some clones in this sample may be carry-over from other donors' samples.

V usage is TRBV11-2 and J usage is TRBJ2-7; TRBD2 matches 9 bases. This CDR3 has 14 residues. Looked up from germline, CDR1 is SGHAT and CDR2 is FQNNGV. Trimming cost V 3 bases and J 3 bases; bases outside gene matches: 3. Written as DNA, the CDR3 is TGTGCCAGCAGCTTTAGCGGGAGCCACTACGAGCAGTACTTC. It encodes CASSFSGSHYEQYF.

This clone was observed once. This rearrangement joins TRBV27 to TRBJ2-1; the D is unclear. V lost 5 bases, J lost 7 bases, and 18 bases lay in between. Germline V lookup: CDR1 MNHEY, CDR2 SMNVEV (reference sequence). There are 15 residues in the CDR3. CDR3 sequence (DNA): TGTGCCAGCAGTCCCCGGCCCTCCGGTGGGAATGAGCAGTTCTTC. It is translated as CASSPRPSGGNEQFF.

V gene TRBV6-5 combines with J gene TRBJ2-3; D is unclear. V was shortened by 8 bases and J by 2 bases, with 14 bases between the two germline ends. This CDR3 region has 14 residues. CDR1 and CDR2 (germline): MNHEY, SVGAGI. The CDR3 is CASSVGLDTDTQYF. CDR3 DNA: TGTGCCAGCTCCGTGGGCCTAGACACAGATACGCAGTATTTT.

The chain joins TRBV4-3 to TRBJ2-7; tentative D call: TRBD2 (5 bases). V lost 1 base and J 6 bases, leaving 16 bases between the germline ends. The CDR3 has 15 residues. Per the germline V gene, CDR1 is LGHNA and CDR2 is YSLEER. Written as DNA, the CDR3 is TGCGCCAGCAGCCAAGCCGCACAGACGGGGTTCGAGCAGTACTTC. It encodes CASSQAAQTGFEQYF.

DNA for the CDR3: TGCGCCAGCAGCATTGGCGTGGCTACCAAAGAGACCCAGTACTTC. Translated: CASSIGVATKETQYF. The genes are TRBV5-1 and TRBJ2-5; no firm D call. The CDR3 is 15 amino acids. Germline loops: CDR1 SGHRS, CDR2 YFSETQ. Trimming shortened V by 4 bases and J by 3 bases, and 16 bases separated the two germline ends. Looking up the rest from reference TRBV5-1 and TRBJ2-5 gives the full variable domain: KAGVTQTPRYLIKTRGQQVTLSCSPISGHRSVSWYQQTPGQGLQFLFEYFSETQRNKGNFPGRFSGRQFSNSRSEMNVSTLELGDSALYLCASSIGVATKETQYFGPGTRLLVL.

V and J are TRBV27 and TRBJ2-7; D perhaps matches TRBD2 (5 bases). V gave up 7 bases and J gave up 7 bases, with 20 bases separating them. The length of the CDR3 is 14 residues. CDR1 and CDR2 (germline): MNHEY, SMNVEV (reference sequence). CDR3 region: CASTPSVASNEQYF. The CDR3 nucleotides are TGTGCCAGCACCCCATCCGTCGCTAGCAATGAGCAGTACTTC.

This sequence joins TRBV2 and TRBJ2-1; maybe TRBD1 (6 bases). CDR3 length: 14 residues. Between the trimmed V and J ends, which lost 11 bases and 4 bases, there was a span of 18 bases. Per the germline V gene, CDR1 is SNHLY and CDR2 is FYNNEI. CDR3 sequence: CALLVQGLYNEQFF. CDR3 DNA sequence: TGTGCCCTTTTGGTGCAGGGGCTATACAATGAGCAGTTCTTC.

This sequence joins TRBV4-1 and TRBJ1-6; a possible D gene is TRBD1 (6 bases). V shed 4 bases and J shed 8 bases, with 21 bases lying between them. CDR1 and CDR2 from the germline V gene are MGHRA and YSYEKL. The CDR3 runs to 17 residues. DNA of the CDR3: TGCGCCAGCAGCCTCCACCCCGGGCGGGGGGCGCATTCACCCCTCCACTTT. Its translation: CASSLHPGRGAHSPLHF.

This rearrangement joins TRBV19 to TRBJ2-4; TRBD2 aligns across 8 bases. V lost 10 bases to trimming and J lost 0 bases; unmatched junction nucleotides: 5. Germline CDR1 and CDR2: LNHDA and SQIVND (reference sequence). The CDR3 runs 14 residues. This chain's CDR3 is CATLSGEAKNIQYF. DNA of the CDR3: TGTGCCACTCTTAGCGGGGAAGCCAAAAACATTCAGTACTTC. Complete variable domain (other parts from reference TRBV19 and TRBJ2-4): DGGITQSPKYLFRKEGQNVTLSCEQNLNHDAMYWYRQDPGQGLRLIYYSQIVNDFQKGDIAEGYSVSREKKESFPLTVTSAQKNPTAFYLCATLSGEAKNIQYFGAGTRLSVL.

This clone was seen a few times. The junction does not match germline at one end; this may be a read error. The chain links TRBV19 to TRBJ1-1; TRBD1 matches at 8 bases. Germline CDR1 LNHDA, CDR2 SQIVND (reference sequence). The CDR3 totals 15 residues. CDR3 sequence: CASSIPGGLKTEAFF. For the CDR3, the DNA is TGTGCCAGTAGTATTCCAGGGGGCTTGAAAACTGAAGCTTTCTTT.

The gene calls are TRBV4-2 and TRBJ2-7; D ambiguous. In germline, CDR1 is LGHNA, CDR2 YNFKEQ. This CDR3 region has 13 residues. Trimming took 0 bases from V and 3 from J, leaving 6 bases between them. CDR3 sequence (DNA): TGTGCCAGCAGCCAAGAGAAGTTCTACGAGCAGTACTTC. Translation: CASSQEKFYEQYF.

Comments on this clone: This CDR3 is also generated by other DNA sequences in the sample. V usage is TRBV2 and J usage is TRBJ1-5; 8 nucleotides match TRBD1. J gave up 4 bases and V 4 bases, and 6 bases lay outside the gene matches. Per germline, CDR1 SNHLY and CDR2 FYNNEI. The CDR3 sequence is 15 residues long. CDR3 bases: TGTGCCAGCAGTGCAGACAGGGGACGTAATCAGCCCCAGCATTTT. It specifies CASSADRGRNQPQHF. Full variable domain (missing parts from reference TRBV2 and TRBJ1-5): EPEVTQTPSHQVTQMGQEVILRCVPISNHLYFYWYRQILGQKVEFLVSFYNNEISEKSEIFDDQFSVERPDGSNFTLKIRSTKLEDSAMYFCASSADRGRNQPQHFGDGTRLSIL.

This sequence joins TRBV2 and TRBJ2-7, with D perhaps being TRBD1 or TRBD2 (5 bases each). The CDR3 extends over 12 amino acids. The germline V gene encodes CDR1 SNHLY and CDR2 FYNNEI. V gave up 9 bases and J gave up 3 bases, with 12 bases separating them. CDR3 residues: CARGRAGYEQYF. As DNA, the CDR3 is TGTGCCAGGGGCAGGGCGGGCTACGAGCAGTACTTC.

This chain's CDR3 is CASSWAGGSTGELFF. The DNA for the CDR3 is TGTGCCAGCAGCTGGGCAGGAGGGAGTACCGGGGAGCTGTTTTTT. V usage is TRBV7-9 and J usage is TRBJ2-2; D may be TRBD2 (6 bases). Per the germline V gene, CDR1 is SEHNR and CDR2 is FQNEAQ (reference sequence). Deletions cut 4 bases from V and 5 bases from J, with 14 bases between. The CDR3 is 15 amino acids.

To note about this clone: The sample holds other DNA sequences that translate to the same CDR3. The CDR3 loop is CSVVDSYEQYF. The CDR3 DNA is TGCAGCGTCGTTGACTCCTACGAGCAGTACTTC. The chain joins TRBV29-1 to TRBJ2-7; D is unclear. Germline assignment: CDR1 SQVTM and CDR2 ANQGSEA. Trimming shortened V by 6 bases and J by 0 bases, and 6 bases separated the two germline ends. The CDR3 loop spans 11 amino acids.

The chain links TRBV7-3 to TRBJ2-6; D uncertain. The CDR3 has 16 residues. CDR1 is SGHTA and CDR2 is FQGTGA in the germline V gene. Trimming removed 1 base at V and 0 bases at J, with 7 bases between. The CDR3 DNA is TGTGCCAGCAGCTTAAAGAGGCGCTCTGGGGCCAACGTCCTGACTTTC. Residues: CASSLKRRSGANVLTF.

V usage is TRBV27 and J usage is TRBJ2-7; D might be TRBD2 (6 bases). V was trimmed by 5 bases and J by 1 base, leaving 18 bases between them. The CDR3 is 16 residues long. Germline loops: CDR1 MNHEY, CDR2 SMNVEV (reference sequence). CDR3 nucleotides: TGTGCCAGCAGTCCGTCAGGTGGAGGGATTTCCTACGAGCAGTACTTC. It yields the protein CASSPSGGGISYEQYF.

The chain joins TRBV5-3 to TRBJ2-6, with D possibly called TRBD1 or TRBD2 (5 bases each). TRBV5-3 counts as an open reading frame of uncertain function. V lost 5 bases, J lost 4 bases, and 22 bases lay in between. The CDR3 is 18 residues long. DNA of the CDR3: TGTGCCAGAAGGCCCGGGGCGGCTCCGGGATTGGGGGCCAACGTCCTGACTTTC. Its translation is CARRPGAAPGLGANVLTF.

The chain couples TRBV11-2 to TRBJ2-1; 10 nucleotides agree with TRBD2. Germline V gene sequence: CDR1 SGHAT, CDR2 FQNNGV. There are 15 residues in the CDR3. The junction had 15 bases not matched to a gene; V was cut back by 10 bases and J by 9 bases. CDR3 in amino acids: CAIFQKTRTSGEQFF. For the CDR3, the DNA is TGTGCCATCTTCCAAAAGACCCGGACTAGCGGTGAGCAGTTCTTC.

V and J are TRBV6-6 and TRBJ1-2; maybe TRBD1 (6 bases). CDR1 and CDR2 (germline): MNHNY, SVGAGI (reference sequence). CDR3 length: 16 residues. V lost 6 bases, J lost 2 bases, and 19 bases lay in between. For the CDR3, the DNA is TGTGCCAGCAGGACGGTACATACGGACAGCAACTATGGCTACACCTTC. This encodes CASRTVHTDSNYGYTF.

In its sample, this clone was seen a few times. The same CDR3 arises from other DNA sequences in this sample as well. The genes are TRBV27 and TRBJ1-5, with D possibly matching TRBD1 (5 bases). Germline loops: CDR1 MNHEY, CDR2 SMNVEV (reference sequence). V gave up 3 bases and J gave up 5 bases, with 11 bases separating them. The length of the CDR3 is 14 residues. CDR3 sequence: CASSLVGADQPQHF. The DNA of the CDR3 is TGTGCCAGCAGTTTGGTCGGGGCCGATCAGCCCCAGCATTTT.